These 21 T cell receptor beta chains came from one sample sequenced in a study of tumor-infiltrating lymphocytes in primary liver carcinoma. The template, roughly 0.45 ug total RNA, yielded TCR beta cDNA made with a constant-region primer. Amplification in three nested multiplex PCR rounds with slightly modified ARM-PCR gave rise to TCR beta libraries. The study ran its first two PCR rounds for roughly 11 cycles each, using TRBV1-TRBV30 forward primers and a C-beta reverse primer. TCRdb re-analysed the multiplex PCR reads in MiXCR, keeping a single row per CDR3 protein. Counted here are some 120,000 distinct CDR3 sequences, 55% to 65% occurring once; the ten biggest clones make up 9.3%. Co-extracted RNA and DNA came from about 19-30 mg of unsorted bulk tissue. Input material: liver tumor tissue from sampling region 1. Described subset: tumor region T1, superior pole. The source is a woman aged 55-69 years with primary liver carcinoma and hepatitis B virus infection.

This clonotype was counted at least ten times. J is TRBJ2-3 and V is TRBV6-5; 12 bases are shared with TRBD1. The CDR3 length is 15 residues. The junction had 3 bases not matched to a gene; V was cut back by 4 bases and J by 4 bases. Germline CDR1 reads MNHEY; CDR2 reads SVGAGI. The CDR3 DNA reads TGTGCCAGCAGTTTTGGGACAGGGGGCGCAGATACGCAGTATTTT. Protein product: CASSFGTGGADTQYF.

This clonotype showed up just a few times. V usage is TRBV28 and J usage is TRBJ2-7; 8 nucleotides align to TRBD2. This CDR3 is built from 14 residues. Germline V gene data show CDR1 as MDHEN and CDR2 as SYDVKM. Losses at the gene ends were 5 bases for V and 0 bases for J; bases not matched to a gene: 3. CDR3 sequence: CASSLAGSSYEQYF. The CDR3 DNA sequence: TGTGCCAGCAGTCTAGCGGGTAGCTCCTACGAGCAGTACTTC.

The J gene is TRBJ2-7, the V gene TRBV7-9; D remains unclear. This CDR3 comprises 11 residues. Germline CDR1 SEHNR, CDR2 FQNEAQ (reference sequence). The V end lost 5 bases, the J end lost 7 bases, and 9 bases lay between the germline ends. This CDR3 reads CASSPLNEQYF. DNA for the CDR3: TGTGCCAGCAGCCCCCTAAATGAGCAGTACTTC.

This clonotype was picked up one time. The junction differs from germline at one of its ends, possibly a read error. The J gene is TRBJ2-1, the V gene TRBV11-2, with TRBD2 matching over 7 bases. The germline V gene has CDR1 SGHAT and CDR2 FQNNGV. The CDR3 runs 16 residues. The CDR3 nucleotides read TGTGTCAGCAGATTCGTAGCGGGCCAGCCCTACAATGAGCAGTTCTTC. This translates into CVSRFVAGQPYNEQFF. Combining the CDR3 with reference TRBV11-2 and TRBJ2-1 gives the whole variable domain EAGVAQSPRYKIIEKRQSVAFWCNPISGHATLYWYQQILGQGPKLLIQFQNNGVVDDSQLPKDRFSAERLKGVDSTLKIQPAKLEDSAVYLCVSRFVAGQPYNEQFFGPGTRLTVL.

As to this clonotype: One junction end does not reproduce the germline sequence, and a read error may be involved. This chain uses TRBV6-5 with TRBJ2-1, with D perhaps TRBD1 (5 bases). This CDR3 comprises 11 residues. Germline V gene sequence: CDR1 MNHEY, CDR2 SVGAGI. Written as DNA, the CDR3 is TGCGCCAGGACCAGCCGGACAGAGCAGTTCTTC. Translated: CARTSRTEQFF.

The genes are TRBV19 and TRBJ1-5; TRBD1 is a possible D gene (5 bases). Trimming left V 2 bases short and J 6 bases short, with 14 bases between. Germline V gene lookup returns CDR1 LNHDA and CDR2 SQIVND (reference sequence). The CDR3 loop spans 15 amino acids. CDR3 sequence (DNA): TGTGCCAGTAGTATAACGTGGGGACTTAGTCAGCCCCAGCATTTT. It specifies CASSITWGLSQPQHF.

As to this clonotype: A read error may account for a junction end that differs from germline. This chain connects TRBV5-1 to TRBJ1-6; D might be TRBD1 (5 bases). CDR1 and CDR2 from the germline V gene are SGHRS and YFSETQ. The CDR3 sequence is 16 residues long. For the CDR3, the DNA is TGCGCCTGCAGTTTTGGAGGGACTATCCAAGATAAGGCCCTCCACTTT. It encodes CACSFGGTIQDKALHF. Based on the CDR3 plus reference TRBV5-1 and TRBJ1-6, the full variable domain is KAGVTQTPRYLIKTRGQQVTLSCSPISGHRSVSWYQQTPGQGLQFLFEYFSETQRNKGNFPGRFSGRQFSNSRSEMNVSTLELGDSALYLCACSFGGTIQDKALHFGNGTRLTVT.

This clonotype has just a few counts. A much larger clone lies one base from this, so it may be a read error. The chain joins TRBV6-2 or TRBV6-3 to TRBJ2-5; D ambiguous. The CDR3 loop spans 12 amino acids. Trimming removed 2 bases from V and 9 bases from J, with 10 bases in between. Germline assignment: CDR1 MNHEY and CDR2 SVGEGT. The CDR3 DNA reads TGTGCCAGCAGTTACACAAGACCATCCCAGTACTTC. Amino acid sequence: CASSYTRPSQYF.

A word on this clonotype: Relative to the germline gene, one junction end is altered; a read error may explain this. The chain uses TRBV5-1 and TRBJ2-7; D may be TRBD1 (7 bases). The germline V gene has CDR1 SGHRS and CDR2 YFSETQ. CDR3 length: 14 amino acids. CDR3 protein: CASILDRLDYKQYF. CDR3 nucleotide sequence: TGCGCCAGCATCTTGGACAGGTTGGACTACAAGCAGTACTTC.

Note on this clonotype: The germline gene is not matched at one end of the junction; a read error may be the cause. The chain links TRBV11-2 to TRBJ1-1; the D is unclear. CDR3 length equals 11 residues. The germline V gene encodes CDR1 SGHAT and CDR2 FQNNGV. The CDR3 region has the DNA TGTGCCAACAGCTGGGCAGCAAAAGCTTTCTTT. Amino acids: CANSWAAKAFF.

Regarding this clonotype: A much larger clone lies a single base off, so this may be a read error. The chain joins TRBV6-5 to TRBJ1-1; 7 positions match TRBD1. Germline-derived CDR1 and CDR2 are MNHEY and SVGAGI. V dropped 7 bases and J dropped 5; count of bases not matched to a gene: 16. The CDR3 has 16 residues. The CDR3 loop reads CASNQMEENRGTEAFF. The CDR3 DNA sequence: TGTGCCAGCAATCAAATGGAGGAGAACAGGGGTACTGAAGCTTTCTTT.

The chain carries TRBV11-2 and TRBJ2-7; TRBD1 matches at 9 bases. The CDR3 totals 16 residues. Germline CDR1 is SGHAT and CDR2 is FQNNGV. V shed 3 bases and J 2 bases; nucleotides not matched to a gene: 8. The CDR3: CASSLDGQGSAYEQYF. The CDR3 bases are TGTGCCAGCAGCTTGGATGGACAGGGGTCGGCCTACGAGCAGTACTTC.

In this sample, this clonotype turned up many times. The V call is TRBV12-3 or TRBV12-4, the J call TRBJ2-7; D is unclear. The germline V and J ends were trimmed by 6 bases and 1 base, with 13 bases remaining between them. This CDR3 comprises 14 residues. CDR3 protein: CASRSRLDSYEQYF. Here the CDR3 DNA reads TGTGCCAGCAGGTCCAGACTGGATTCCTACGAGCAGTACTTC.

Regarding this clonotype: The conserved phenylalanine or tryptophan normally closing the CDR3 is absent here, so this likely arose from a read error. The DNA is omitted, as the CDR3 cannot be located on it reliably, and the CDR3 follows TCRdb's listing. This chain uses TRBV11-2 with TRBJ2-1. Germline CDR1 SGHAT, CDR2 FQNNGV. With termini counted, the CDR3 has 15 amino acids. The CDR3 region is CASSSTGNLGNEQFL.

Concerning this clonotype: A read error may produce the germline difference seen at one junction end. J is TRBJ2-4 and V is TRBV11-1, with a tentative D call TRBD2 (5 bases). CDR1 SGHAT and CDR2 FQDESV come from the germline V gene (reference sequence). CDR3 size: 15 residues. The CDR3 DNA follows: TGTGCCAGCAGCCAGGACTGGGCAGCCAAAAACATTCAGAACTTC. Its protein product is CASSQDWAAKNIQNF. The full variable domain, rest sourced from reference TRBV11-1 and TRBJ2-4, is EAEVAQSPRYKITEKSQAVAFWCDPISGHATLYWYRQILGQGPELLVQFQDESVVDDSQLPKDRFSAERLKGVDSTLKIQPAELGDSAMYLCASSQDWAAKNIQNFGAGTRLSVL.

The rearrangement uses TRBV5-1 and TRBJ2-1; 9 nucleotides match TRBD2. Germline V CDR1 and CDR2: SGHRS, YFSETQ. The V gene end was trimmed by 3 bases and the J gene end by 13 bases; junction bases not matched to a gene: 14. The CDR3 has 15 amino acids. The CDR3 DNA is TGCGCCAGCAGCTCGGGGACTAGCCCCGGTGGTGATCAGTTCTTC. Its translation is CASSSGTSPGGDQFF.

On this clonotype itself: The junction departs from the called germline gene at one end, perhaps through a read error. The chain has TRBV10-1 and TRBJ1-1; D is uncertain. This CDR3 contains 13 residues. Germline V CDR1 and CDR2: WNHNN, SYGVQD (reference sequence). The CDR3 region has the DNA TGCGTCAGCAGTGAATCGAAGAGAGGACCCCCTTTCTTT. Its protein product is CVSSESKRGPPFF.

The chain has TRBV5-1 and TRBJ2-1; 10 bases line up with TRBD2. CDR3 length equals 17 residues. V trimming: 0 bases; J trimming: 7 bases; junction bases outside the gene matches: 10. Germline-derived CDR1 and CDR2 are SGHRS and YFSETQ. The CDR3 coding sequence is TGCGCCAGCAGCTTGGAGTCTAGCGGGAGTTCTTGGAATGAGCAGTTCTTC. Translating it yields CASSLESSGSSWNEQFF.

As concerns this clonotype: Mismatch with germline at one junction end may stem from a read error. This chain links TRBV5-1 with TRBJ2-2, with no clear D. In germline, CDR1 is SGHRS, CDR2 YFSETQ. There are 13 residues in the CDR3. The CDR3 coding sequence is TGCGTCAGCAACTTGGGAAACACCGGGGAGCTGTTTTTT. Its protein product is CVSNLGNTGELFF.

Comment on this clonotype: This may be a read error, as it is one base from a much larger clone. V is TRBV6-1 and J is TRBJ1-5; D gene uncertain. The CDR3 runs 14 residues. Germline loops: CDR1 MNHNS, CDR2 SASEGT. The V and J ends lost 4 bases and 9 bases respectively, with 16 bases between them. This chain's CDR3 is CASSVTAPPWPQHF. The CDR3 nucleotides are TGTGCCAGCAGTGTGACGGCCCCCCCGTGGCCCCAGCATTTT.

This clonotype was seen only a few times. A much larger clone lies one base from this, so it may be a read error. CDR3 region: CSAVDVGYSYTF. In DNA form, the CDR3 reads TGCAGCGCTGTAGACGTCGGCTATAGCTACACCTTC. The chain recombines TRBV29-1 with TRBJ1-2; D unclear. CDR3 length: 12 amino acids. Germline CDR1 and CDR2: SQVTM and ANQGSEA.